This is a list of T cell receptor beta chains from one sample in a study of shared clonotypes between healthy human individuals. Clones were read by immunoSEQ multiplex PCR, and TCRdb kept only the in-frame ones, dropping some. The sample has around 1.1 million clones, around 82% seen once. Material: memory CD4+ T cells from PBMCs. These receptors were taken from a man aged 18-30 years in good health. Some clones in this sample may be carry-over from other donors' samples. CDR3s include the opening cysteine and the closing phenylalanine or tryptophan. Each record gives: CDR3 protein, CDR3 DNA, J gene, V gene, D gene, clone size. A D gene is named only where the DNA matches it firmly. Clone size is stated in some rows and not others, as once, few, many or a class when expanded.

CDR3: CASRLVSGGSYEQYF; DNA: TGTGCCAGCAGGTTGGTTAGCGGCGGCTCCTACGAGCAGTACTTC; J: TRBJ2-7; V: TRBV6-1; D: .; size: once
CDR3: CASSILGRALGQPQHF; DNA: TGTGCCAGTAGTATTTTAGGCCGGGCCCTAGGTCAGCCCCAGCATTTT; J: TRBJ1-5; V: TRBV19; D: .; size: few
CDR3: CASSEGQGGKYF; DNA: TGTGCCAGCAGTGAAGGACAGGGAGGAAAGTACTTC; J: TRBJ2-4; V: TRBV6-1; D: .; size: .
CDR3: CASSWTLSGLAGGPVGDNEQFF; DNA: TGTGCCAGCAGTTGGACCTTGTCGGGACTAGCGGGAGGGCCGGTTGGAGACAATGAGCAGTTCTTC; J: TRBJ2-1; V: TRBV28; D: TRBD2; size: .
CDR3: CASSLSGTGAQYF; DNA: TGTGCCAGCAGCTTGTCAGGAACCGGGGCCCAGTACTTC; J: TRBJ2-5; V: TRBV5-6; D: .; size: once
CDR3: CAWSPRDRANYGYTF; DNA: TGTGCCTGGAGTCCCCGGGACAGGGCTAACTATGGCTACACCTTC; J: TRBJ1-2; V: TRBV30; D: TRBD1; size: .
CDR3: CASSPTGENEKLFF; DNA: TGTGCCAGCAGCCCGACAGGGGAAAATGAAAAACTGTTTTTT; J: TRBJ1-4; V: TRBV5-4; D: TRBD1; size: .
CDR3: CATQDSQETQYF; DNA: TGTGCCACCCAGGACAGCCAAGAGACCCAGTACTTC; J: TRBJ2-5; V: TRBV6-5; D: .; size: many
CDR3: CASSHRGSGGAQETQYF; DNA: TGCGCCAGCAGCCACCGGGGTAGCGGGGGGGCCCAAGAGACCCAGTACTTC; J: TRBJ2-5; V: TRBV5-1; D: TRBD2; size: .
CDR3: CASSRQGEDGYTF; DNA: TGCGCCAGCAGCCGACAGGGGGAGGATGGCTACACCTTC; J: TRBJ1-2; V: TRBV5-1; D: TRBD1; size: .
CDR3: CASSPGTGNSPLHF; DNA: TGCGCCAGCAGCCCAGGGACAGGGAATTCACCCCTCCACTTT; J: TRBJ1-6; V: TRBV5-1; D: TRBD1; size: .
CDR3: CSVADYRETQYF; DNA: TGCAGCGTTGCCGACTACCGGGAGACCCAGTACTTC; J: TRBJ2-5; V: TRBV29-1; D: .; size: .
CDR3: CASSLDSGLEQFF; DNA: TGTGCCAGCAGCTTAGATTCAGGACTCGAGCAGTTCTTC; J: TRBJ2-1; V: TRBV7-2; D: .; size: .
CDR3: CASSEGRPNTEAFF; DNA: TGCGCCAGCAGTGAGGGCAGACCTAACACTGAAGCTTTCTTT; J: TRBJ1-1; V: TRBV10-1; D: .; size: .
CDR3: CASSQDIGDGEKLFF; DNA: TGCGCCAGCAGCCAAGATATCGGGGATGGGGAAAAACTGTTTTTT; J: TRBJ1-4; V: TRBV4-1; D: .; size: .
CDR3: CASSYSGAGGANVLTF; DNA: TGTGCCAGCAGTTATAGCGGAGCGGGAGGGGCCAACGTCCTGACTTTC; J: TRBJ2-6; V: TRBV6-5; D: TRBD2; size: .
CDR3: CASSPVGQGYEQYF; DNA: TGTGCCAGCTCACCGGTGGGACAGGGCTACGAGCAGTACTTC; J: TRBJ2-7; V: TRBV18; D: TRBD1; size: .
CDR3: CASRGQGERTEAFF; DNA: TGTGCCAGCAGGGGACAGGGCGAACGCACTGAAGCTTTCTTT; J: TRBJ1-1; V: TRBV2; D: TRBD1; size: few
CDR3: CASSPLVSPATDTQYF; DNA: TGTGCCAGCAGCCCACTAGTTTCCCCAGCCACAGATACGCAGTATTTT; J: TRBJ2-3; V: TRBV5-5; D: .; size: .
CDR3: CASSLQTGSYEQYF; DNA: TGCGCCAGCAGCCTCCAGACAGGATCCTACGAGCAGTACTTC; J: TRBJ2-7; V: TRBV5-1; D: .; size: .
CDR3: CASSDTRTAYEQYF; DNA: TGTGCCAGCAGTGATACTAGGACAGCCTACGAGCAGTACTTC; J: TRBJ2-7; V: TRBV28; D: .; size: .
CDR3: CASSLGQGRIEAFF; DNA: TGTGCCAGCAGCTTGGGACAGGGGCGAATTGAAGCTTTCTTT; J: TRBJ1-1; V: TRBV5-6; D: TRBD1; size: few
CDR3: CASRGQLSTDTQYF; DNA: TGTGCCAGTAGGGGACAGTTAAGCACAGATACGCAGTATTTT; J: TRBJ2-3; V: TRBV19; D: TRBD1; size: .
CDR3: CASSFRLAGNTGELFF; DNA: TGTGCCAGCAGTTTTCGACTAGCGGGGAACACCGGGGAGCTGTTTTTT; J: TRBJ2-2; V: TRBV27; D: TRBD2; size: .
CDR3: CASSLYRQDYEQYF; DNA: TGTGCCAGCAGTTTATACAGGCAAGACTACGAGCAGTACTTC; J: TRBJ2-7; V: TRBV27; D: .; size: .
CDR3: CASSVAPGWEQYF; DNA: TGTGCCAGCAGCGTAGCTCCGGGGTGGGAGCAGTACTTC; J: TRBJ2-7; V: TRBV9; D: .; size: .
CDR3: CASSYRGANTEAFF; DNA: TGCGCCAGCAGCTACAGGGGCGCAAACACTGAAGCTTTCTTT; J: TRBJ1-1; V: TRBV5-1; D: TRBD1; size: .
CDR3: CASSLPGEETQYF; DNA: TGTGCCAGCAGTCTACCGGGAGAGGAGACCCAGTACTTC; J: TRBJ2-5; V: TRBV7-9; D: .; size: .
CDR3: CASSLTGASTDTQYF; DNA: TGCGCCAGCAGCTTGACGGGGGCTAGCACAGATACGCAGTATTTT; J: TRBJ2-3; V: TRBV5-1; D: .; size: .
CDR3: CASSQRPEGHGGNTIYF; DNA: TGTGCCAGCAGCCAACGTCCGGAGGGGCATGGGGGAAACACCATATATTTT; J: TRBJ1-3; V: TRBV4-2; D: .; size: many
CDR3: CASSTKGQGVYGYTF; DNA: TGTGCCAGTAGTACTAAGGGACAGGGGGTCTATGGCTACACCTTC; J: TRBJ1-2; V: TRBV19; D: TRBD1; size: .
CDR3: CASSQGLGQGDEKLFF; DNA: TGCGCCAGCAGCCAAGGGTTGGGGCAGGGTGATGAAAAACTGTTTTTT; J: TRBJ1-4; V: TRBV4-3; D: .; size: .
CDR3: CAISESREWGNEQFF; DNA: TGTGCCATCAGTGAGTCACGGGAGTGGGGCAATGAGCAGTTCTTC; J: TRBJ2-1; V: TRBV10-3; D: .; size: .
CDR3: CASSLWEAGQGFNQPQHF; DNA: TGTGCCAGCAGCTTGTGGGAGGCGGGACAGGGGTTCAATCAGCCCCAGCATTTT; J: TRBJ1-5; V: TRBV7-8; D: TRBD1; size: .
CDR3: CASSSAQGAYEQYF; DNA: TGTGCCAGCAGCTCCGCGCAGGGAGCCTACGAGCAGTACTTC; J: TRBJ2-7; V: TRBV7-8; D: .; size: .
CDR3: CASSTGQQIGYNEQFF; DNA: TGTGCCAGCAGCACAGGTCAACAGATAGGGTACAATGAGCAGTTCTTC; J: TRBJ2-1; V: TRBV9; D: .; size: .
CDR3: CASSLGSETQYF; DNA: TGCGCCAGCAGTCTCGGGTCCGAGACCCAGTACTTC; J: TRBJ2-5; V: TRBV5-1; D: .; size: .
CDR3: CASSLNSGELFF; DNA: TGTGCCAGCAGCTTAAATAGCGGGGAGCTGTTTTTT; J: TRBJ2-2; V: TRBV7-2; D: .; size: .
CDR3: CASSFLSGNEQFF; DNA: TGTGCCAGCAGTTTCCTTAGCGGCAATGAGCAGTTCTTC; J: TRBJ2-1; V: TRBV27; D: .; size: .
CDR3: CAKQRPGGNEQYF; DNA: TGTGCCAAACAACGTCCAGGGGGCAACGAGCAGTACTTC; J: TRBJ2-7; V: TRBV2; D: TRBD1; size: .
CDR3: CASRPRQGGGSGELFF; DNA: TGTGCCAGCCGCCCCCGGCAAGGGGGCGGGAGCGGGGAGCTGTTTTTT; J: TRBJ2-2; V: TRBV5-4; D: .; size: .
CDR3: CASSEGVGGRTSLYGYTF; DNA: TGTGCCAGCAGTGAAGGGGTCGGGGGGCGAACTTCTTTATATGGCTACACCTTC; J: TRBJ1-2; V: TRBV6-1; D: .; size: few
CDR3: CASSYLAPEQFF; DNA: TGTGCCAGCAGTTACTTGGCGCCTGAGCAGTTCTTC; J: TRBJ2-1; V: TRBV6-6; D: .; size: .
CDR3: CASRASSPQGHGYTF; DNA: TGTGCCAGCAGAGCTTCTAGTCCTCAGGGCCATGGCTACACCTTC; J: TRBJ1-2; V: TRBV25-1; D: .; size: .
CDR3: CAASPSSGDTGELFF; DNA: TGTGCTGCCTCCCCCTCTAGCGGCGACACCGGGGAGCTGTTTTTT; J: TRBJ2-2; V: TRBV12-5; D: TRBD2; size: .
CDR3: CASRPTRGYTF; DNA: TGTGCCAGCAGACCTACACGTGGCTACACCTTC; J: TRBJ1-2; V: TRBV28; D: .; size: .
CDR3: CASSDRGGTDTQYF; DNA: TGCGCCAGCAGCGACAGGGGGGGCACAGATACGCAGTATTTT; J: TRBJ2-3; V: TRBV5-1; D: TRBD1; size: .
CDR3: CASSLQGVGQPQHF; DNA: TGTGCCAGCAGTTTACAGGGGGTAGGACAGCCCCAGCATTTT; J: TRBJ1-5; V: TRBV7-3; D: TRBD1; size: .
CDR3: CASSSLRDRGLPFPFF; DNA: TGTGCCAGCAGCTCCCTCCGGGACAGGGGGCTGCCTTTTCCGTTCTTC; J: TRBJ2-1; V: TRBV7-2; D: TRBD1; size: .
CDR3: CASSLAPGAEGNTIYF; DNA: TGCGCCAGCAGCTTGGCCCCGGGGGCGGAAGGAAACACCATATATTTT; J: TRBJ1-3; V: TRBV5-1; D: .; size: once
CDR3: CASSGGGNQPQHF; DNA: TGTGCCTCTTCAGGGGGTGGCAATCAGCCCCAGCATTTT; J: TRBJ1-5; V: TRBV10-3; D: TRBD1; size: .
CDR3: CASSLRTRTNEKLFF; DNA: TGTGCCAGCAGCCTCCGGACTCGAACTAATGAAAAACTGTTTTTT; J: TRBJ1-4; V: TRBV7-8; D: .; size: .
CDR3: CASSLELAGLWQYF; DNA: TGTGCCAGCAGCTTGGAACTAGCGGGACTATGGCAGTATTTT; J: TRBJ2-3; V: TRBV5-4; D: TRBD2; size: .
CDR3: CASRTPGLAGVGTGELFF; DNA: TGTGCCAGCAGGACACCGGGACTAGCGGGAGTGGGCACCGGGGAGCTGTTTTTT; J: TRBJ2-2; V: TRBV28; D: TRBD2; size: .
CDR3: CASSLEYLSFEAFF; DNA: TGTGCCAGCAGCCTAGAGTACCTCTCGTTTGAAGCTTTCTTT; J: TRBJ1-1; V: TRBV11-2; D: .; size: few
CDR3: CASSRRDRNYEQYF; DNA: TGCGCCAGCAGCCGGAGGGACAGGAACTACGAGCAGTACTTC; J: TRBJ2-7; V: TRBV4-1; D: TRBD1; size: .
CDR3: CASSPSIIHNEQFF; DNA: TGTGCCAGCAGCCCGTCGATTATCCACAATGAGCAGTTCTTC; J: TRBJ2-1; V: TRBV6-5; D: .; size: .
CDR3: CASRLSGGNQPQHF; DNA: TGTGCCAGCAGGCTCTCGGGTGGCAATCAGCCCCAGCATTTT; J: TRBJ1-5; V: TRBV6-5; D: .; size: .
CDR3: CASSSNRAYNEQFF; DNA: TGCGCCAGCAGCTCCAACAGGGCCTACAATGAGCAGTTCTTC; J: TRBJ2-1; V: TRBV5-1; D: .; size: .
CDR3: CASSLNGGGSYNEQFF; DNA: TGTGCCAGCAGCTTGAACGGCGGGGGATCCTACAATGAGCAGTTCTTC; J: TRBJ2-1; V: TRBV5-4; D: TRBD2; size: many